Listed here are 30 T cell receptor beta chains from one sample, sequenced in a study of identifying expanded T cells in peripheral blood. Sequencing was performed with immunoSEQ multiplex PCR; in TCRdb, only in-frame clones are kept and a portion is missing. Among 120,000 or so clones listed, around four fifths were seen once. The sample comprised blood. All receptors derive from a person between 18 and 75 years old in good health.

This clone has only a few counts. The rearrangement joins TRBV7-9 to TRBJ1-5; D call uncertain. V lost 1 base and J 7 bases, leaving 11 bases between the germline ends. Germline CDR1 SEHNR, CDR2 FQNEAQ (reference sequence). The length of the CDR3 is 14 residues. Here the CDR3 reads CASSLEGGVQPQHF. The DNA of the CDR3 is TGTGCCAGCAGCTTAGAAGGTGGGGTCCAGCCCCAGCATTTT.

V and J are TRBV7-2 and TRBJ2-7; 9 positions agree with TRBD1. This CDR3 contains 13 residues. After removal of 5 bases from V and 6 bases from J, the junction contained 5 bases not matched to a gene. Per germline, CDR1 SGHTA and CDR2 FQGNSA. The DNA of the CDR3 is TGTGCCAGCAGCCCACAGGGGGCGGGCGAGCAGTACTTC. Translated, it gives CASSPQGAGEQYF.

The chain employs TRBV5-4 and TRBJ2-5, with a possible D match to TRBD1 (5 bases). Germline V gene sequence: CDR1 SGHNT, CDR2 YYREEE (reference sequence). The V end was cut by 4 bases, the J end by 0 bases, with 13 bases between. CDR3 length equals 15 residues. CDR3 sequence reads: CASSRLQEYQETQYF. The CDR3 bases are TGTGCCAGCAGCCGATTACAGGAGTACCAAGAGACCCAGTACTTC.

The chain employs TRBV7-3 and TRBJ1-1; D unclear. Germline V gives CDR1 SGHTA, CDR2 FQGTGA. V lost 5 bases to trimming and J lost 0 bases, with 25 bases between them. The CDR3 is 19 amino acids. The CDR3 spells CASSPTDLFEGRMNTEAFF. The CDR3 DNA sequence: TGTGCCAGCAGCCCTACCGATCTCTTTGAGGGCCGCATGAACACTGAAGCTTTCTTT.

This clone has a single count. The chain has TRBV19 and TRBJ2-1, with 9 bases fitting TRBD1. V lost 5 bases, J lost 5 bases, and 7 bases stayed unmatched. CDR3 length equals 15 residues. CDR1 and CDR2 from the germline V gene are LNHDA and SQIVND (reference sequence). The CDR3 region has the DNA TGTGCCAGTAGTCTTCGGACAGGGGAGAACAATGAGCAGTTCTTC. Protein product: CASSLRTGENNEQFF.

Points on this clone: A read error may produce the germline difference seen at one junction end. The chain has TRBV2 and TRBJ2-5; the D gene is possibly TRBD2 (5 bases). This CDR3 comprises 17 residues. Germline-derived CDR1 and CDR2 are SNHLY and FYNNEI. CDR3 loop: CASSESNGGGPQGTQYF. CDR3 sequence (DNA): TGTGCCAGCAGTGAAAGCAACGGAGGTGGGCCACAAGGGACCCAGTACTTC.

V and J are TRBV4-3 and TRBJ2-1; 11 bases match TRBD2. V trimming: 5 bases; J trimming: 4 bases; junction bases outside the gene matches: 7. The CDR3 extends over 16 amino acids. In germline, CDR1 is LGHNA, CDR2 YSLEER. As DNA, the CDR3 is TGCGCCAGCAGCTTTTATCTAGCGGGGGGTTACAATGAGCAGTTCTTC. It yields the protein CASSFYLAGGYNEQFF.

The chain couples TRBV7-6 to TRBJ1-2, with D possibly matching TRBD1 (5 bases). The V gene's germline CDR1 is SGHVS and CDR2 FNYEAQ. This CDR3 spans 13 amino acids. V lost 3 bases to trimming and J lost 4 bases, with 9 bases between them. The CDR3 spells CASSLGLGYGYTF. The CDR3 region has the DNA TGTGCCAGCAGCTTGGGGCTAGGCTATGGCTACACCTTC.

The rearrangement uses TRBV9 and TRBJ2-7; D might be TRBD1 or TRBD2, each matching 6 bases. In germline, CDR1 is SGDLS, CDR2 YYNGEE. The CDR3 is 14 amino acids. Trimming cost V 0 bases and J 5 bases, with 12 bases left between them. CDR3 coding DNA: TGTGCCAGCAGCGTAGAGGTAGGGGGGAACGAGCAGTACTTC. This codes for CASSVEVGGNEQYF.

This chain links TRBV14 with TRBJ2-1; 8 bases align to TRBD1. Germline CDR1 and CDR2: SGHDN and FVKESK. J was trimmed by 7 bases and V by 0 bases; bases with no gene match: 11. This CDR3 is 17 amino acids long. CDR3 coding DNA: TGTGCCAGCAGCCAAGATTCCGGACAGGGTCTGAGGAATGAGCAGTTCTTC. Amino acids: CASSQDSGQGLRNEQFF.

The chain carries TRBV10-1 and TRBJ2-3; D could derive from TRBD1 or TRBD2 (5 bases each). This CDR3 region has 14 residues. The germline CDR1 and CDR2 sequences are WNHNN and SYGVQD (reference sequence). Trimming pared 2 bases from V and 3 bases from J, leaving 9 bases between. CDR3 nucleotide sequence: TGCGCCAGCAGTGAGAAAGGGGAGACAGATACGCAGTATTTT. Translated: CASSEKGETDTQYF.

The chain links TRBV11-2 to TRBJ2-1; no clear D gene. The CDR3 has 12 amino acids. V was pared by 4 bases and J by 7 bases, with 8 bases between. CDR1 is SGHAT and CDR2 is FQNNGV in the germline V gene. The CDR3 spells CASSWVSNEQFF. Written as DNA, the CDR3 is TGTGCCAGCAGCTGGGTGTCGAATGAGCAGTTCTTC.

The CDR3 bases are TGTGCCAGCAGCCACCTACGACCGGACAGGGAGAGGGACGAGCAGTACTTC. Encoded protein: CASSHLRPDRERDEQYF. The chain has TRBV5-6 and TRBJ2-7; TRBD1 agrees at 8 bases. This CDR3 spans 17 amino acids. Trimming at V came to 4 bases and at J to 5 bases, leaving 17 bases not matched to a gene. Looked up from germline, CDR1 is SGHDT and CDR2 is YYEEEE.

In its sample, this clone was seen once. V is TRBV7-9 and J is TRBJ2-3, with 7 bases aligning to TRBD2. Germline V gene sequence: CDR1 SEHNR, CDR2 FQNEAQ (reference sequence). The CDR3 extends over 15 amino acids. Trimming took 5 bases from V and 3 from J; bases not matched to a gene: 8. DNA of the CDR3: TGTGCCAGCAGCCCAGAGTACGGGGGGACAGATACGCAGTATTTT. Its translation: CASSPEYGGTDTQYF.

This chain connects TRBV2 to TRBJ1-1; D remains unclear. Trimming cost V 4 bases and J 7 bases, with 10 bases left between them. Per the germline V gene, CDR1 is SNHLY and CDR2 is FYNNEI. The CDR3 length is 12 residues. The CDR3 DNA is TGTGCCAGCAGTGGGGATTCGGGTGAAGCTTTCTTT. Its translation is CASSGDSGEAFF.

This clone was observed a few times. V gene TRBV7-9 combines with J gene TRBJ2-7, with D possibly matching TRBD1 (6 bases). The V and J ends lost 5 bases and 1 base respectively, with 15 bases between them. Germline V gene sequence: CDR1 SEHNR, CDR2 FQNEAQ (reference sequence). This CDR3 has 15 residues. The chain's CDR3 is CASSTKDSPSYEQYF. The CDR3 bases are TGTGCCAGCAGCACCAAGGACAGTCCTTCCTACGAGCAGTACTTC.

This chain uses TRBV9 with TRBJ1-2, with a possible D match to TRBD1 (6 bases). CDR1 and CDR2 (germline): SGDLS, YYNGEE. V dropped 0 bases and J dropped 8 bases, with 17 bases sitting between them. The CDR3 consists of 15 residues. This CDR3 reads CASSVVTGGFEGYTF. In DNA, the CDR3 is TGTGCCAGCAGCGTAGTGACAGGAGGATTCGAAGGCTACACCTTC.

CDR3 protein: CAISESGVDGRFNYGYTF. The CDR3 DNA reads TGTGCCATCAGTGAGTCGGGGGTGGACGGCCGTTTTAACTATGGCTACACCTTC. V is TRBV10-3 and J is TRBJ1-2; the D gene is possibly TRBD1 (5 bases). Germline values: CDR1 ENHRY, CDR2 SYGVKD. V dropped 0 bases and J dropped 1 base, with 18 bases sitting between them. This CDR3 spans 18 amino acids.

CDR3 sequence: CATSRDFLNTGELFF. In DNA form, the CDR3 reads TGTGCCACCAGCAGAGATTTTCTTAACACCGGGGAGCTGTTTTTT. The chain has TRBV15 and TRBJ2-2; D is unclear. Deletions cut 0 bases from V and 2 bases from J, with 7 bases between. Germline values: CDR1 LNHNV, CDR2 YYDKDF (reference sequence). CDR3 length equals 15 residues.

V and J are TRBV27 and TRBJ2-3, with a possible D match to TRBD1 (6 bases). The CDR3 spans 15 residues. Germline-derived CDR1 and CDR2 are MNHEY and SMNVEV (reference sequence). Trimming removed 4 bases from V and 6 bases from J, with 17 bases in between. CDR3 sequence: CASSSYSRGADTQYF. In nucleotides, the CDR3 is TGTGCCAGCAGTTCCTACAGCAGGGGCGCGGATACGCAGTATTTT.

This rearrangement joins TRBV2 to TRBJ1-2; D might be TRBD1 (5 bases). Looked up from germline, CDR1 is SNHLY and CDR2 is FYNNEI. V lost 6 bases and J 4 bases, leaving 18 bases between the germline ends. The CDR3 loop spans 15 amino acids. The CDR3, as DNA: TGTGCCAGCAGGGGGGGACTACAGGAACTCTATGGCTACACCTTC. It is translated as CASRGGLQELYGYTF.

V usage is TRBV6-1 and J usage is TRBJ2-1; 11 bases line up with TRBD2. V was clipped by 0 bases and J by 7 bases; unmatched bases: 14. CDR3 length: 19 amino acids. Germline V lookup: CDR1 MNHNS, CDR2 SASEGT. The CDR3 DNA follows: TGTGCCAGCAGTGAAGCGCCAGGGGTAGCGGGGGGGCCGGGTAATGAGCAGTTCTTC. Protein product: CASSEAPGVAGGPGNEQFF.

The chain is built from TRBV6-5 and TRBJ1-1; D remains ambiguous. This CDR3 contains 13 residues. V was shortened by 5 bases and J by 0 bases, with 7 bases between the two germline ends. Germline values: CDR1 MNHEY, CDR2 SVGAGI. The CDR3 region is CASSTSVNTEAFF. Written as DNA, the CDR3 is TGTGCCAGCAGTACGTCAGTGAACACTGAAGCTTTCTTT.

The chain employs TRBV11-2 and TRBJ2-7, with 11 bases that match TRBD2. The V and J ends lost 5 bases and 3 bases, in that order; junction bases with no gene match: 9. The germline gives CDR1 SGHAT, CDR2 FQNNGV. The CDR3 length is 16 residues. CDR3: CASSPDGTSGYYEQYF. The CDR3 DNA reads as TGTGCCAGCAGCCCGGACGGGACTAGCGGCTACTACGAGCAGTACTTC.

This clone occurred a few times. The CDR3 loop is CASSFDTEAFF. CDR3 DNA: TGTGCCAGCAGCTTCGACACTGAAGCTTTCTTT. V usage is TRBV11-3 and J usage is TRBJ1-1; D is ambiguous. CDR3 size: 11 residues. Trimming pared 3 bases from V and 3 bases from J, leaving 2 bases between. The germline V gene encodes CDR1 SGHNT and CDR2 YENEEA.

The rearrangement links TRBV6-1 to TRBJ1-2; weak D call: TRBD1 (5 bases). V was clipped by 5 bases and J by 5 bases, with 15 bases between them. The CDR3 extends over 14 amino acids. Germline CDR1 and CDR2: MNHNS and SASEGT. In DNA form, the CDR3 reads TGTGCCAGCAGTCGAGACAGACAAATTTATGGCTACACCTTC. Its translation: CASSRDRQIYGYTF.

The chain recombines TRBV6-5 with TRBJ2-5; TRBD2 aligns across 13 bases. CDR1 and CDR2 from the germline V gene are MNHEY and SVGAGI. The V segment lost 6 bases and the J segment 2 bases; nucleotides outside the gene matches: 3. The CDR3 has 15 amino acids. The chain's CDR3 is CASRTLAGGQETQYF. The CDR3 DNA sequence: TGTGCCAGCAGGACACTAGCGGGGGGGCAAGAGACCCAGTACTTC.

This clone is a singleton in its sample. The rearrangement links TRBV6-5 to TRBJ1-1; D gene unclear. Trimming shortened V by 10 bases and J by 0 bases, and 18 bases separated the two germline ends. CDR1 and CDR2 from the germline V gene are MNHEY and SVGAGI. The CDR3 is 15 residues long. CDR3: CATTARGRVNTEAFF. DNA of the CDR3: TGTGCCACCACCGCTCGGGGTAGGGTGAACACTGAAGCTTTCTTT.

The chain employs TRBV7-9 and TRBJ2-2, with no clear D. The germline V and J ends were trimmed by 5 bases and 7 bases, with 8 bases remaining between them. There are 12 residues in the CDR3. Germline V gene lookup returns CDR1 SEHNR and CDR2 FQNEAQ (reference sequence). DNA of the CDR3: TGTGCCAGCAGCCTCCTAATCGGGGAGCTGTTTTTT. Protein sequence: CASSLLIGELFF.

This chain uses TRBV19 with TRBJ1-2, with a weak D call TRBD1 (5 bases). Trimming left V 7 bases short and J 4 bases short, with 16 bases between. The length of the CDR3 is 14 residues. The germline V gene has CDR1 LNHDA and CDR2 SQIVND (reference sequence). Here the CDR3 DNA reads TGTGCCAGTAACTCCCGGGGACCTCCCTATGGCTACACCTTC. Amino acid sequence: CASNSRGPPYGYTF.